The 25 T cell receptor beta chains listed next were all sequenced from one sample in a study of PD-1 blockade in classical Hodgkin lymphoma. The patients all showed relapse after autologous stem cell transplantation, while their brentuximab vedotin exposure varied. Produced via immunoSEQ multiplex PCR; TCRdb's table is partial and in-frame only. The sample has some 90,000 clones, about nine tenths seen once. The sequences come from peripheral blood mononuclear cells (PBMCs), collected before the second cycle of nivolumab. These receptors were collected from a human donor with classical Hodgkin lymphoma.

This clone was seen once. A junction boundary mismatches the germline segment, possibly from a read error. This rearrangement joins TRBV7-7 to TRBJ2-5, with 7 bases identical to TRBD1. Germline CDR1 SSHAT, CDR2 FNYEAQ (reference sequence). The CDR3 length is 13 residues. DNA for the CDR3: TGTGCTAGCAGTTCACAGGGGATCGAGACCCAGTACTTC. Protein: CASSSQGIETQYF.

Comment on this clone: The junction differs from germline at one of its ends, possibly a read error. Different DNA sequences within this sample yield the same CDR3. This chain uses TRBV9 with TRBJ2-2, with 9 bases fitting TRBD2. CDR1 SGDLS and CDR2 YYNGEE come from the germline V gene. The CDR3 extends over 16 amino acids. CDR3 bases: TGTGCCAGCAGCGTACTAGCGGGGCAAGACACTGGGGAGCTGTTTTTT. This codes for CASSVLAGQDTGELFF.

The rearrangement links TRBV4-1 to TRBJ1-2; D is perhaps TRBD1 (6 bases). The V and J ends lost 3 bases and 8 bases respectively, with 16 bases between them. In germline, CDR1 is MGHRA, CDR2 YSYEKL. This CDR3 has 14 amino acids. The CDR3 nucleotides are TGCGCCAGCAGCCAGGTGCCAGGGGCGCGGGGCTACACCTTC. This gives the protein CASSQVPGARGYTF.

The genes are TRBV5-6 and TRBJ2-7; D is uncertain. V lost 3 bases, J lost 3 bases, and 4 bases lay in between. CDR3 length: 11 residues. Germline V lookup: CDR1 SGHDT, CDR2 YYEEEE. CDR3: CASSSGYEQYF. In DNA form, the CDR3 reads TGTGCCAGCAGCTCCGGCTACGAGCAGTACTTC. Looking up the rest from reference TRBV5-6 and TRBJ2-7 gives the full variable domain: DAGVTQSPTHLIKTRGQQVTLRCSPKSGHDTVSWYQQALGQGPQFIFQYYEEEERQRGNFPDRFSGHQFPNYSSELNVNALLLGDSALYLCASSSGYEQYFGPGTRLTVT.

The table lists this clone with a count of one. The chain recombines TRBV29-1 with TRBJ2-6; no clear D gene. V was shortened by 0 bases and J by 2 bases, with 8 bases between the two germline ends. CDR1 is SQVTM and CDR2 is ANQGSEA in the germline V gene. This CDR3 is built from 15 residues. The CDR3, as DNA: TGCAGCGTTGAAGAACGGTTCGCTGGGGCCAACGTCCTGACTTTC. Translation: CSVEERFAGANVLTF.

In its sample, this clone was seen a few times. The gene calls are TRBV2 and TRBJ1-2; D call uncertain. CDR1 and CDR2 (germline): SNHLY, FYNNEI. V shed 6 bases and J shed 4 bases, with 9 bases lying between them. The CDR3 has 12 residues. The CDR3 loop reads CASRLRGYGYTF. The CDR3 DNA sequence: TGTGCCAGCAGACTTCGGGGCTATGGCTACACCTTC.

The rearrangement joins TRBV27 to TRBJ2-2; TRBD2 is a possible D gene (6 bases). The CDR3 is 17 residues long. Trimming left V 1 base short and J 3 bases short, with 15 bases between. CDR1 and CDR2 (germline): MNHEY, SMNVEV (reference sequence). The CDR3 spells CASSLWRGGVYTGELFF. CDR3 DNA: TGTGCCAGCAGTTTATGGCGGGGAGGAGTGTACACCGGGGAGCTGTTTTTT.

The CDR3 region is CASSFARENTEAFF. CDR3 nucleotide sequence: TGTGCCAGCAGCTTCGCTAGGGAGAACACTGAAGCTTTCTTT. The chain is built from TRBV11-2 and TRBJ1-1, with D hard to call. The CDR3 is 14 amino acids. The germline V gene encodes CDR1 SGHAT and CDR2 FQNNGV. The V gene lost 3 bases and the J gene lost 1 base, with 9 bases spanning the gap. The whole variable domain, filled in from reference TRBV11-2 and TRBJ1-1, reads EAGVAQSPRYKIIEKRQSVAFWCNPISGHATLYWYQQILGQGPKLLIQFQNNGVVDDSQLPKDRFSAERLKGVDSTLKIQPAKLEDSAVYLCASSFARENTEAFFGQGTRLTVV.

J is TRBJ1-3 and V is TRBV5-1; D is possibly TRBD1 (5 bases). Germline assignment: CDR1 SGHRS and CDR2 YFSETQ. The ends were cut back, 0 bases at V and 4 bases at J, with 14 bases in the middle. The CDR3 is 16 amino acids. CDR3 in amino acids: CASSLAQGFTGNTIYF. The CDR3 region has the DNA TGCGCCAGCAGCTTGGCCCAGGGATTTACCGGAAACACCATATATTTT.

The chain has TRBV6-6 and TRBJ2-7; 7 bases fit TRBD2. The trim removed 7 bases at V and 2 bases at J, leaving 8 bases unmatched. Germline loops: CDR1 MNHNY, CDR2 SVGAGI (reference sequence). The CDR3 is 14 residues long. CDR3 loop: CASTPRGSTYEQYF. In DNA form, the CDR3 reads TGTGCCAGCACCCCGCGGGGGAGCACCTACGAGCAGTACTTC.

V usage is TRBV15 and J usage is TRBJ2-7; TRBD1 might be the D (5 bases). Germline V gene sequence: CDR1 LNHNV, CDR2 YYDKDF (reference sequence). The CDR3 is 16 residues long. The ends were cut back, 1 base at V and 2 bases at J, with 15 bases in the middle. CDR3 protein: CATSRVSRVGAYEQYF. The CDR3 DNA reads TGTGCCACCAGCAGAGTCTCCAGGGTAGGGGCCTACGAGCAGTACTTC. Complete variable domain (other parts from reference TRBV15 and TRBJ2-7): DAMVIQNPRYQVTQFGKPVTLSCSQTLNHNVMYWYQQKSSQAPKLLFHYYDKDFNNEADTPDNFQSRRPNTSFCFLDIRSPGLGDTAMYLCATSRVSRVGAYEQYFGPGTRLTVT.

This chain connects TRBV10-1 to TRBJ2-5; D is possibly TRBD1 (6 bases). Between the trimmed V and J ends, which lost 2 bases and 4 bases, there was a span of 8 bases. This CDR3 is 13 amino acids long. Germline values: CDR1 WNHNN, CDR2 SYGVQD (reference sequence). The chain's CDR3 is CASSETGRETQYF. CDR3 nucleotides: TGCGCCAGCAGTGAGACAGGGCGAGAGACCCAGTACTTC.

V usage is TRBV15 and J usage is TRBJ2-5, with TRBD1 as a possible D gene (5 bases). This CDR3 has 13 amino acids. V lost 6 bases and J lost 3, with 11 bases in between. The germline CDR1 and CDR2 sequences are LNHNV and YYDKDF (reference sequence). The CDR3 bases are TGTGCCACCAGAAATTGGGGCGAAGAGACCCAGTACTTC. Amino acid sequence: CATRNWGEETQYF.

This chain uses TRBV28 with TRBJ2-5; TRBD2 is a possible D gene (6 bases). The CDR3 runs 16 residues. V dropped 6 bases and J dropped 2 bases, with 19 bases sitting between them. Germline V CDR1 and CDR2: MDHEN, SYDVKM. The CDR3 loop reads CASRGWRGRGQETQYF. CDR3 DNA sequence: TGTGCCAGCAGGGGATGGCGGGGAAGAGGTCAAGAGACCCAGTACTTC.

The chain combines TRBV2 with TRBJ1-4, with TRBD1 matching over 7 bases. Trimming removed 9 bases from V and 2 bases from J; junction bases left unmatched: 9. The CDR3 has 15 amino acids. Germline V CDR1 and CDR2: SNHLY, FYNNEI. CDR3 DNA: TGTGCCAGTATAAAAGAGGGGGCCACTAATGAAAAACTGTTTTTT. It codes for CASIKEGATNEKLFF.

The rearrangement joins TRBV11-1 to TRBJ2-1; 7 bases are shared with TRBD1. The germline CDR1 and CDR2 sequences are SGHAT and FQDESV (reference sequence). Losses at the gene ends were 3 bases for V and 3 bases for J; bases not matched to a gene: 5. The CDR3 sequence is 15 residues long. CDR3 amino acids: CASSLDRPLYNEQFF. The CDR3 DNA reads TGTGCCAGCAGCTTGGACAGGCCGCTCTACAATGAGCAGTTCTTC.

The chain carries TRBV11-2 and TRBJ1-1; TRBD1 aligns across 8 bases. Per the germline V gene, CDR1 is SGHAT and CDR2 is FQNNGV. The CDR3 consists of 13 residues. V trimming: 11 bases; J trimming: 0 bases; junction bases outside the gene matches: 5. CDR3: CAVRQGMNTEAFF. CDR3 DNA: TGTGCCGTACGACAGGGGATGAACACTGAAGCTTTCTTT.

The rearrangement joins TRBV2 to TRBJ1-3; D perhaps matches TRBD1 (5 bases). V was clipped by 2 bases and J by 2 bases, with 7 bases between them. This CDR3 is 14 amino acids long. Germline assignment: CDR1 SNHLY and CDR2 FYNNEI. In DNA, the CDR3 is TGTGCCAGCAGTGAACAGGGCCCTGGAAACACCATATATTTT. Its protein product is CASSEQGPGNTIYF.

The chain has TRBV7-9 and TRBJ2-5; D may be TRBD1 (6 bases). Germline V gives CDR1 SEHNR, CDR2 FQNEAQ (reference sequence). Trimming shortened V by 5 bases and J by 6 bases, and 16 bases separated the two germline ends. The CDR3 length is 14 residues. CDR3 amino acids: CASSPPGVGQTQYF. In nucleotides, the CDR3 is TGTGCCAGCAGCCCCCCAGGGGTGGGGCAGACCCAGTACTTC.

The gene calls are TRBV5-4 and TRBJ2-5, with D tentatively TRBD1 (5 bases). The assigned J gene may be wrong: the sequence end matches TRBJ2-7 better. Germline CDR1 reads SGHNT; CDR2 reads YYREEE (reference sequence). This CDR3 spans 15 amino acids. The CDR3 here is CASSRLAGPTYEQYF. The CDR3 nucleotides read TGTGCCAGCAGCAGATTGGCAGGGCCGACCTACGAGCAGTACTTC.

The rearrangement links TRBV30 to TRBJ2-3; D is uncertain. CDR1 is GTSNPN and CDR2 is SVGIG in the germline V gene (reference sequence). The CDR3 sequence is 16 residues long. Trimming removed 0 bases at V and 0 bases at J, with 13 bases between. CDR3 residues: CAWSVQGGPSTDTQYF. As DNA, the CDR3 is TGTGCCTGGAGTGTACAAGGTGGCCCTAGCACAGATACGCAGTATTTT.

The chain joins TRBV2 to TRBJ1-1; TRBD1 might be the D (6 bases). Germline values: CDR1 SNHLY, CDR2 FYNNEI. Deletions cut 7 bases from V and 3 bases from J, with 15 bases between. The CDR3 loop spans 14 amino acids. The CDR3 DNA reads as TGTGCCAGCATGAACAGGGCGGGTGACACTGAAGCTTTCTTT. Translation: CASMNRAGDTEAFF.

Only one count was recorded for this clone. The chain links TRBV27 to TRBJ1-5; a possible D gene is TRBD1 (5 bases). Germline V lookup: CDR1 MNHEY, CDR2 SMNVEV (reference sequence). The CDR3 loop spans 15 amino acids. The V end lost 5 bases, the J end lost 0 bases, and 11 bases lay between the germline ends. The CDR3 sequence is CASSLGDYSNQPQHF. The CDR3 DNA sequence: TGTGCCAGCAGTCTAGGGGACTATAGCAATCAGCCCCAGCATTTT.

The gene calls are TRBV5-1 and TRBJ2-3; 7 positions agree with TRBD1. The CDR3 runs 14 residues. The V segment lost 2 bases and the J segment 5 bases; nucleotides outside the gene matches: 5. CDR1 and CDR2 from the germline V gene are SGHRS and YFSETQ. The CDR3 loop is CASSLYRGRDTQYF. The CDR3 DNA follows: TGCGCCAGCAGCTTATACAGGGGCAGAGATACGCAGTATTTT. Supplemented by reference TRBV5-1 and TRBJ2-3, the full variable domain reads KAGVTQTPRYLIKTRGQQVTLSCSPISGHRSVSWYQQTPGQGLQFLFEYFSETQRNKGNFPGRFSGRQFSNSRSEMNVSTLELGDSALYLCASSLYRGRDTQYFGPGTRLTVL.

The chain couples TRBV9 to TRBJ2-7; D is unresolved. V dropped 4 bases and J dropped 0 bases, with 8 bases sitting between them. The CDR3 totals 13 residues. Germline values: CDR1 SGDLS, CDR2 YYNGEE. CDR3 DNA: TGTGCCAGCAGCACCCCGGACTCCTACGAGCAGTACTTC. Translating it yields CASSTPDSYEQYF.